This is a list of T cell receptor beta chains from one sample in a study of vaccination effects on CD4 cells after COVID-19. What these receptors recognize is not known. Data came from immunoSEQ multiplex PCR; TCRdb stores just in-frame clones and leaves some out. The sample lists 50,000 to 70,000 clones, just over 70% occurring once. Specimen: CD4+ T cells from PBMCs cultured without peptide, collected before COVID-19 vaccination. These receptors were taken from a human donor who had a prior SARS-CoV-2 infection. CDR3s include the opening cysteine and the closing phenylalanine or tryptophan. D genes are given only for firm matches. Expanded clones are given a class, and other clones once, few, many or no size at all.

CDR3nt: TGTGCCTGGTTAAAAGCGGGAAGGTACCAAGAGACCCAGTACTTC
CDR3aa: CAWLKAGRYQETQYF
v_gene: TRBV30
j_gene: TRBJ2-5
d_gene: TRBD2
abundance: .

CDR3nt: TGTGCCAGCAGCCGGAAAGACAGGGAATGGACTGAAGCTTTCTTT
CDR3aa: CASSRKDREWTEAFF
v_gene: TRBV4-2
j_gene: TRBJ1-1
d_gene: TRBD1
abundance: .

CDR3nt: TGTGCCACCAGCGGGACGATATCGCTGTTTTTT
CDR3aa: CATSGTISLFF
v_gene: TRBV24-1
j_gene: TRBJ1-4
d_gene: .
abundance: once

CDR3nt: TGTGCCAGCAGTGAATGGGGCGAAGGGGAGACCCAGTACTTC
CDR3aa: CASSEWGEGETQYF
v_gene: TRBV25-1
j_gene: TRBJ2-5
d_gene: .
abundance: once

CDR3nt: TGTGCCAGGGACAGGCCGAGCTCCTACGAGCAGTACTTC
CDR3aa: CARDRPSSYEQYF
v_gene: TRBV6-5
j_gene: TRBJ2-7
d_gene: TRBD1
abundance: few

CDR3nt: TGTGCCAGCACCCCACGGCAGAGGGGCTATGGCTACACCTTC
CDR3aa: CASTPRQRGYGYTF
v_gene: TRBV6-5
j_gene: TRBJ1-2
d_gene: .
abundance: once

CDR3nt: TGTGCCTGGAGTGTCCGGCGGAAAATCATCCAAGAGACCCAGTACTTC
CDR3aa: CAWSVRRKIIQETQYF
v_gene: TRBV30
j_gene: TRBJ2-5
d_gene: .
abundance: .

CDR3nt: TGTGCCAGCTCTGCCTCGCGGGTCACAGCGCAAGAGACCCAGTACTTC
CDR3aa: CASSASRVTAQETQYF
v_gene: TRBV18
j_gene: TRBJ2-5
d_gene: .
abundance: .

CDR3nt: TGCGCCAGCAGCCAAGATCCCGCAGGGAACATTCAGTACTTC
CDR3aa: CASSQDPAGNIQYF
v_gene: TRBV4-1
j_gene: TRBJ2-4
d_gene: .
abundance: once

CDR3nt: TGTGCCATCAGTGCCAGGGGGGACATAGGGGGTGAAGCTTTCTTT
CDR3aa: CAISARGDIGGEAFF
v_gene: TRBV10-3
j_gene: TRBJ1-1
d_gene: TRBD1
abundance: .

CDR3nt: TGCGCCAGCAGCCAAGATTGGCTAGCGAGAACCTACGAGCAGTACTTC
CDR3aa: CASSQDWLARTYEQYF
v_gene: TRBV4-3
j_gene: TRBJ2-7
d_gene: .
abundance: once

CDR3nt: TGTGCCAGCAGCTTAGCTTTAGAGTACTATGGCTACACCTTC
CDR3aa: CASSLALEYYGYTF
v_gene: TRBV7-8
j_gene: TRBJ1-2
d_gene: .
abundance: .

CDR3nt: TGTGCCAGCAGTCGACAGGGGGCGGGACAGCCCCAGCATTTT
CDR3aa: CASSRQGAGQPQHF
v_gene: TRBV2
j_gene: TRBJ1-5
d_gene: TRBD1
abundance: few

CDR3nt: TGCGCCAGCAGCCAAGATCCAAATACAGATACGCAGTATTTT
CDR3aa: CASSQDPNTDTQYF
v_gene: TRBV4-1
j_gene: TRBJ2-3
d_gene: .
abundance: .

CDR3nt: TGTGCCAGCAGCTCAACCGGGACCACGGCCGGGGAGCTGTTTTTT
CDR3aa: CASSSTGTTAGELFF
v_gene: TRBV5-4
j_gene: TRBJ2-2
d_gene: .
abundance: once

CDR3nt: TGTGCCAGTAGACGAGACAGGGTAAGCTACGAGCAGTACTTC
CDR3aa: CASRRDRVSYEQYF
v_gene: TRBV19
j_gene: TRBJ2-7
d_gene: TRBD1
abundance: .

CDR3nt: TGTGCCAGCAGGGGACAGACAACTAATGAAAAACTGTTTTTT
CDR3aa: CASRGQTTNEKLFF
v_gene: TRBV6-5
j_gene: TRBJ1-4
d_gene: TRBD1
abundance: few

CDR3nt: TGTGCCTGGAGTCGTGGAGGGGGGAATGAGCAGTTCTTC
CDR3aa: CAWSRGGGNEQFF
v_gene: TRBV30
j_gene: TRBJ2-1
d_gene: .
abundance: .

CDR3nt: TGTGCCAGCAGCTCGACTGGGACTCAGCCCCAGCATTTT
CDR3aa: CASSSTGTQPQHF
v_gene: TRBV7-8
j_gene: TRBJ1-5
d_gene: .
abundance: few